This T cell receptor (beta chain) was obtained from a study of cytomegalovirus exposure and HLA in healthy donors. The study, taken as a whole, reports: The authors enumerated 150 to 200 TCR beta chains as linked to cytomegalovirus. A few chains tied to CMV proved CMV antigen-specific in vitro.

The PCR contained 60 Vbeta and 13 Jbeta primers. Profiled with immunoSEQ multiplex PCR; TCRdb holds only in-frame clones, not every one. The table lists some 130,000 clones, approximately 79% of them singletons. The CDR3 has 14 residues. Per the germline V gene, CDR1 is SNHLY and CDR2 is FYNNEI. V was pared by 4 bases and J by 3 bases, with 6 bases of the junction left unmatched. This clone is a singleton in its sample. The target antigen is unknown. The clonotype originates from a woman between 45 and 60 years old in good health and CMV-seropositive. The sequenced sample consisted of PBMCs. The chain recombines TRBV2 with TRBJ2-7; 7 bases fit TRBD1. CDR3 amino acids: CASSADRASYEQYF. DNA for the CDR3: TGTGCCAGCAGTGCCGACAGGGCGAGCTACGAGCAGTACTTC.